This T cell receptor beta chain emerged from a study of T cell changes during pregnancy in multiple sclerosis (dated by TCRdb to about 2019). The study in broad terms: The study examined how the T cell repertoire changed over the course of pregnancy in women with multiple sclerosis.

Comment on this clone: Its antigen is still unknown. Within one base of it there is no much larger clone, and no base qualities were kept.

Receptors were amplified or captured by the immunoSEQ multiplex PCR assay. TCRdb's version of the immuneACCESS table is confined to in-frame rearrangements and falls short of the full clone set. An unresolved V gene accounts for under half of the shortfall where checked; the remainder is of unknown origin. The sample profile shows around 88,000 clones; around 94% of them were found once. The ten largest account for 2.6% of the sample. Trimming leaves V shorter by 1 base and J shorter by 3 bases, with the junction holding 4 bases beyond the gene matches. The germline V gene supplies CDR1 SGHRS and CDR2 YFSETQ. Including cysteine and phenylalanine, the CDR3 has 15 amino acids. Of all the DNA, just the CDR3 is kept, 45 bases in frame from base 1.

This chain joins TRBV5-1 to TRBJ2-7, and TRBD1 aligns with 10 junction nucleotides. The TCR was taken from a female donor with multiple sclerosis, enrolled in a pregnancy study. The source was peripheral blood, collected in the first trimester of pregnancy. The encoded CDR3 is CASSLRDRGGYEQYF. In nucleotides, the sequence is TGCGCCAGCAGCTTGAGGGACAGGGGAGGCTACGAGCAGTACTTC. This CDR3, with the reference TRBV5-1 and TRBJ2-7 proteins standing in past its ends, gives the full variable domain KAGVTQTPRYLIKTRGQQVTLSCSPISGHRSVSWYQQTPGQGLQFLFEYFSETQRNKGNFPGRFSGRQFSNSRSEMNVSTLELGDSALYLCASSLRDRGGYEQYFGPGTRLTVT.